This T cell receptor (beta chain) came from a study of T cells in Graves' hyperthyroidism and ophthalmopathy. Germline V gene data show CDR1 as SGHTA and CDR2 as FQGNSA. The CDR3 has 14 amino acids. Trimming took 5 bases from V and 3 from J, leaving 13 bases between them. Amplification targeted TCR beta CDR3 regions from RNA transcripts. The HTBI set primed first-round TCR CDR3 RT-PCR. TCRdb reprocessed the multiplex PCR reads via MiXCR and lists one record per CDR3 protein. The table lists under 40,000 distinct CDR3 sequences, around 53% of them singletons. In this sample, this clonotype turned up many times.

The clonotype was recovered from a woman in her thirties or forties with Graves' ophthalmopathy. Specimen: blood. The genes are TRBV7-2 and TRBJ2-5, with D perhaps matching TRBD2 (7 bases). CDR3: CASSRGAFEETQYF. CDR3 nucleotides: TGTGCCAGCAGCCGGGGGGCTTTTGAAGAGACCCAGTACTTC. The full variable domain, rest sourced from reference TRBV7-2 and TRBJ2-5, is GAGVSQSPSNKVTEKGKDVELRCDPISGHTALYWYRQSLGQGLEFLIYFQGNSAPDKSGLPSDRFSAERTGGSVSTLTIQRTQQEDSAVYLCASSRGAFEETQYFGPGTRLLVL.